Listed here are 23 T cell receptor beta chains from one sample, sequenced in a study of cytomegalovirus exposure and HLA in healthy donors. Primers: 60 Vbeta forward and 13 Jbeta reverse. Measured with immunoSEQ multiplex PCR; TCRdb has only the in-frame clones, and not every one. The sample lists 150,000 to 200,000 clones, about four fifths occurring once. Material for sequencing was PBMCs. These receptors all come from a man aged 25-45 years in good health and CMV-seropositive.

To note about this clone: At one end, the junction sequence differs from germline, possibly due to a read error. Distinct nucleotide sequences in the sample also encode this CDR3. The chain has TRBV28 and TRBJ2-7; D is undetermined. CDR1 and CDR2 (germline): MDHEN, SYDVKM. The CDR3 has 13 residues. CDR3 nucleotides: TGCGCCAGCAGTTTTTTCCGGTCCTACGAGCAGTACTTC. It yields the protein CASSFFRSYEQYF.

The chain combines TRBV4-1 with TRBJ2-3, with D perhaps matching TRBD2 (6 bases). The CDR3 extends over 15 amino acids. Germline loops: CDR1 MGHRA, CDR2 YSYEKL. V was clipped by 5 bases and J by 2 bases, with 14 bases between them. CDR3 in amino acids: CASSGSGLPTDTQYF. CDR3 bases: TGCGCCAGCAGCGGGAGCGGGCTACCCACAGATACGCAGTATTTT.

The rearrangement joins TRBV5-4 to TRBJ2-7; 7 positions agree with TRBD1. Germline CDR1 is SGHNT and CDR2 is YYREEE (reference sequence). Trimming at V came to 4 bases and at J to 0 bases, leaving 7 bases not matched to a gene. The CDR3 has 15 residues. CDR3 nucleotide sequence: TGTGCCAGCAGCACAGGGGACAGTGGCTCCTACGAGCAGTACTTC. The encoded protein is CASSTGDSGSYEQYF.

J is TRBJ1-5 and V is TRBV30; TRBD1 matches 9 bases. With V trimmed by 2 bases and J by 7 bases, 6 bases remained unmatched. The CDR3 is 14 amino acids. Germline values: CDR1 GTSNPN, CDR2 SVGIG (reference sequence). This CDR3 reads CAWSPGQGDQPQHF. The CDR3 DNA reads as TGTGCCTGGAGTCCGGGACAGGGAGACCAGCCCCAGCATTTT.

This chain joins TRBV7-6 and TRBJ2-2; 7 positions match TRBD1. CDR3 length: 15 residues. V trimming: 7 bases; J trimming: 4 bases; junction bases outside the gene matches: 9. Germline V gene lookup returns CDR1 SGHVS and CDR2 FNYEAQ. This CDR3 reads CASNRVGGRTGELFF. CDR3 DNA: TGTGCCAGCAACAGGGTAGGGGGCCGCACCGGGGAGCTGTTTTTT.

The chain couples TRBV28 to TRBJ1-2, with D hard to call. Germline CDR1 reads MDHEN; CDR2 reads SYDVKM. Trimming took off 8 bases at V and 0 bases at J, with 10 bases between the two ends. This CDR3 is 13 amino acids long. CDR3 sequence reads: CASRTGSNYGYTF. For the CDR3, the DNA is TGTGCCAGCCGTACCGGGTCTAACTATGGCTACACCTTC.

This clone appeared once. V is TRBV27 and J is TRBJ1-5, with unresolved D. Germline V gene data show CDR1 as MNHEY and CDR2 as SMNVEV (reference sequence). The CDR3 is 15 amino acids. The ends were cut back, 3 bases at V and 7 bases at J, with 16 bases in the middle. The CDR3 here is CASSFVSGGNQPQHF. The CDR3 coding sequence is TGTGCCAGCAGTTTCGTCTCTGGAGGGAACCAGCCCCAGCATTTT.

The CDR3 DNA reads TGCGCCAGCAGCCTGACTAGCGGGGGGGCCGGGGAGCTGTTTTTT. The encoded protein is CASSLTSGGAGELFF. The gene calls are TRBV4-3 and TRBJ2-2, with TRBD2 matching 14 bases. CDR1 LGHNA and CDR2 YSLEER come from the germline V gene. Germline trimming cut 4 bases from V and 6 bases from J; bases unmatched to any gene: 1. This CDR3 is 15 amino acids long.

This clone has only one observation. The J gene is TRBJ2-7, the V gene TRBV13, with 8 bases fitting TRBD1. CDR3 length equals 14 residues. From germline, CDR1 is PRHDT and CDR2 FYEKMQ (reference sequence). V shed 3 bases and J 0 bases; nucleotides not matched to a gene: 1. DNA of the CDR3: TGTGCCAGCAGCTTTGACAGGGGCTCCTACGAGCAGTACTTC. This gives the protein CASSFDRGSYEQYF.

The chain has TRBV2 and TRBJ1-3; 9 nucleotides align to TRBD1. The CDR3 is 17 amino acids. The germline gives CDR1 SNHLY, CDR2 FYNNEI. After removal of 4 bases from V and 2 bases from J, the junction contained 9 bases not matched to a gene. Here the CDR3 reads CASSGHRGPQPGNTIYF. The CDR3 DNA reads TGTGCCAGCAGTGGGCACAGGGGGCCCCAACCTGGAAACACCATATATTTT.

The V and J genes are TRBV30 and TRBJ1-5; perhaps TRBD1 as D (6 bases). Germline V CDR1 and CDR2: GTSNPN, SVGIG (reference sequence). The germline V and J ends were trimmed by 1 base and 4 bases, with 8 bases remaining between them. The CDR3 contains 13 residues. CDR3 in amino acids: CAWSGQENQPQHF. CDR3 nucleotide sequence: TGTGCCTGGAGTGGACAGGAAAATCAGCCCCAGCATTTT.

V and J are TRBV11-3 and TRBJ2-7; TRBD2 matches 9 bases. CDR1 and CDR2 (germline): SGHNT, YENEEA. The V segment lost 1 base and the J segment 0 bases; nucleotides outside the gene matches: 10. The CDR3 totals 18 residues. This CDR3 reads CASSLGGSGGPSSYEQYF. The CDR3 DNA follows: TGTGCCAGCAGCTTAGGGGGTAGCGGGGGACCTTCCTCCTACGAGCAGTACTTC. Looking up the rest from reference TRBV11-3 and TRBJ2-7 gives the full variable domain: EAGVVQSPRYKIIEKKQPVAFWCNPISGHNTLYWYLQNLGQGPELLIRYENEEAVDDSQLPKDRFSAERLKGVDSTLKIQPAELGDSAVYLCASSLGGSGGPSSYEQYFGPGTRLTVT.

The rearrangement links TRBV18 to TRBJ1-1; D is uncertain. This CDR3 is 13 amino acids long. V lost 6 bases and J 3 bases, leaving 11 bases between the germline ends. Germline CDR1 reads KGHSH; CDR2 reads LQKENI. CDR3 in DNA: TGTGCCAGCTCGACCGAGGGAGACACTGAAGCTTTCTTT. Amino acid sequence: CASSTEGDTEAFF.

V is TRBV21-1 and J is TRBJ1-5; the table's D call TRBD1 went unverified against the DNA. TRBV21-1 is given as a pseudogene. The length of the CDR3 is 16 residues. The CDR3 reads CASLRDRIYSNQPQHF. The CDR3 nucleotides are TGTGCCAGCTTAAGGGACAGAATTTATAGCAATCAGCCCCAGCATTTT.

The rearrangement uses TRBV6-1 and TRBJ2-2; 13 positions match TRBD2. The V and J ends lost 4 bases and 1 base, in that order; junction bases with no gene match: 6. Per germline, CDR1 MNHNS and CDR2 SASEGT. The CDR3 consists of 18 residues. The CDR3 is CASSAGLAGNLNTGELFF. CDR3 coding DNA: TGTGCCAGCAGTGCGGGACTAGCGGGGAATTTGAACACCGGGGAGCTGTTTTTT.

This chain connects TRBV7-2 to TRBJ2-1; 7 bases match TRBD2. The CDR3 covers 17 residues. V gave up 6 bases and J gave up 4 bases; unmatched junction bases: 15. Germline values: CDR1 SGHTA, CDR2 FQGNSA. CDR3 coding DNA: TGTGCCAGCAGACGCCGTGGGTTGCGGGGGAAGTACAATGAGCAGTTCTTC. Translated: CASRRRGLRGKYNEQFF.

CDR3 DNA sequence: TGTGCCAGCTCACGACCGGGACTAGCGGCCTACGAGCAGTACTTC. Translating it yields CASSRPGLAAYEQYF. The V gene is TRBV18, the J gene TRBJ2-7; 11 bases line up with TRBD2. The V and J ends lost 4 bases and 2 bases, in that order; junction bases with no gene match: 4. CDR1 and CDR2 from the germline V gene are KGHSH and LQKENI. The CDR3 totals 15 residues.

The V gene is TRBV5-1, the J gene TRBJ2-1; maybe TRBD2 (6 bases). This CDR3 is 13 amino acids long. Germline loops: CDR1 SGHRS, CDR2 YFSETQ. Trimming shortened V by 5 bases and J by 7 bases, and 13 bases separated the two germline ends. Here the CDR3 DNA reads TGCGCCAGCAGTTCGACTAGTCGGAATGAGCAGTTCTTC. The encoded protein is CASSSTSRNEQFF.

This clone occurred a few times. The rearrangement joins TRBV6-8 to TRBJ1-1; unclear D gene. Germline V gene sequence: CDR1 MNHGY, CDR2 SAAAGT. Trimming stripped 6 bases from V and 5 bases from J, with 13 bases between. The CDR3 extends over 13 amino acids. The CDR3: CASSSQRRTEAFF. The CDR3 DNA reads TGTGCCAGCAGCTCCCAGCGGCGGACTGAAGCTTTCTTT.

The chain combines TRBV5-4 with TRBJ1-4; the match to TRBD1 covers 8 bases. The CDR3 spans 14 residues. Germline values: CDR1 SGHNT, CDR2 YYREEE (reference sequence). The junction had 3 bases not matched to a gene; V was cut back by 4 bases and J by 4 bases. As DNA, the CDR3 is TGTGCCAGCAGCGCCACAGGGGGTAATGAAAAACTGTTTTTT. It specifies CASSATGGNEKLFF.

J is TRBJ2-5 and V is TRBV4-1; TRBD2 might be the D (7 bases). Germline CDR1 and CDR2: MGHRA and YSYEKL. The CDR3 length is 15 residues. Trimming shortened V by 3 bases and J by 2 bases, and 13 bases separated the two germline ends. The CDR3 DNA is TGCGCCAGCAGCCAGCCCGGGGGGCTACAAGAGACCCAGTACTTC. Protein product: CASSQPGGLQETQYF.

The chain carries TRBV6-5 and TRBJ2-1; D is perhaps TRBD2 (5 bases). CDR3 length equals 14 residues. With 8 bases removed from V and 4 bases from J, the gap between germline ends came to 15 bases. The V gene's germline CDR1 is MNHEY and CDR2 SVGAGI. CDR3 residues: CASVGEGRYNEQFF. The CDR3 DNA sequence: TGTGCCAGCGTTGGAGAGGGCCGGTACAATGAGCAGTTCTTC.

The J gene is TRBJ2-7, the V gene TRBV4-3, with TRBD1 matching 10 bases. This CDR3 region has 14 residues. Germline V gene sequence: CDR1 LGHNA, CDR2 YSLEER. Trimming cost V 4 bases and J 3 bases; bases outside gene matches: 3. In DNA, the CDR3 is TGCGCCAGCAGCCCCGGGACAGGGGTCTACGAGCAGTACTTC. As protein: CASSPGTGVYEQYF.